This entry describes one T cell receptor (beta chain). Authors' analysis steps: Reference gene primer amplification yielded estimated nucleated cell counts. Profiled with immunoSEQ multiplex PCR; TCRdb holds only in-frame clones, not every one. The DNA gave D and trimming, while V, J and clone size come from that table. This repertoire shows 200,000 to 300,000 clones, about 80% found once; its top ten account for roughly a tenth. This entry comes from a study of blood T cell repertoires in COVID-19. Looking at the study overall: The origin of the acute and convalescent COVID-19 samples was the United States, Italy and Spain. Sources were T cells, B-cell-depleted T cells, or PBMCs; the material itself was cDNA or gDNA.

There are 16 residues in the CDR3. Germline-derived CDR1 and CDR2 are LGHDT and YNNKEL (reference sequence). Germline trimming cut 1 base from V and 4 bases from J; bases unmatched to any gene: 6. This receptor was identified in a woman older than 75 with acute or convalescent COVID-19. The sample consisted of peripheral blood. The chain uses TRBV3-1 (or the pseudogene TRBV3-2) and TRBJ2-3, with 9 bases lining up with TRBD1. The CDR3 sequence is CASSQARQGGADTQYF. The CDR3 DNA sequence: TGTGCCAGCAGCCAAGCGAGACAGGGGGGAGCAGATACGCAGTATTTT.